One sample yielded the 11 T cell receptor beta chains listed below, sequenced in a study of control samples from healthy donors and cancer patients. Sequencing was performed with immunoSEQ multiplex PCR; in TCRdb, only in-frame clones are kept and a portion is missing. The table shows about 120,000 clones, with around 86% occurring only once. The material sequenced was blood. These receptors were collected from a man in his forties or fifties in good health.

This clone was observed once. The rearrangement links TRBV11-3 to TRBJ2-1; the D gene could be TRBD1 or TRBD2 (5 bases each). The CDR3 is 14 amino acids. Germline V CDR1 and CDR2: SGHNT, YENEEA. V was cut by 6 bases and J by 6 bases, with 15 bases left in between. DNA for the CDR3: TGTGCCAGCAGTTTCCCGGGGCCGGGCAATGAGCAGTTCTTC. Translation gives CASSFPGPGNEQFF.

Worth noting for this clone: The germline gene is not matched at one end of the junction; a read error may be the cause. The chain combines TRBV27 with TRBJ1-2, with 10 bases identical to TRBD1. There are 17 residues in the CDR3. Germline CDR1 is MNHEY and CDR2 is SMNVEV (reference sequence). The CDR3 region is CASSTTGGSPSWYGHTF. For the CDR3, the DNA is TGTGCCAGCAGTACGACAGGGGGCTCCCCCTCATGGTATGGCCACACCTTC.

The gene calls are TRBV10-1 and TRBJ2-2; D possibly uses TRBD1 or TRBD2 (5 bases each). The CDR3 is 14 residues long. The germline gives CDR1 WNHNN, CDR2 SYGVQD (reference sequence). The V end lost 10 bases, the J end lost 2 bases, and 14 bases lay between the germline ends. The CDR3 sequence: CATGTDVNTGELFF. In DNA, the CDR3 is TGCGCCACCGGGACGGATGTTAACACCGGGGAGCTGTTTTTT.

The rearrangement links TRBV12-5 to TRBJ2-3, with 8 bases identical to TRBD1. Per germline, CDR1 LGHNT and CDR2 FRNRAP. The ends lost 3 bases at V and 3 bases at J; junction bases unmatched: 8. This CDR3 is built from 16 residues. The CDR3 spells CASGFGAGGKTDTQYF. CDR3 DNA sequence: TGTGCTAGTGGTTTTGGGGCAGGGGGCAAGACAGATACGCAGTATTTT.

The chain couples TRBV19 to TRBJ2-3, with D possibly TRBD1 on 7 matching bases. CDR1 is LNHDA, CDR2 SQIVND, per germline (reference sequence). The length of the CDR3 is 13 residues. V shed 4 bases and J shed 11 bases, with 16 bases lying between them. In DNA form, the CDR3 reads TGTGCCAGTAGTACATACAGGGGAGGAGGGCAGTATTTT. It yields the protein CASSTYRGGGQYF. Using reference TRBV19 and TRBJ2-3 for the parts outside the CDR3, the full variable domain is DGGITQSPKYLFRKEGQNVTLSCEQNLNHDAMYWYRQDPGQGLRLIYYSQIVNDFQKGDIAEGYSVSREKKESFPLTVTSAQKNPTAFYLCASSTYRGGGQYFGPGTRLTVL.

As to this clone: The junction departs from germline at one end; a sequencing error may be responsible. The sample contains more than one DNA sequence encoding this CDR3. The chain is built from TRBV5-6 and TRBJ1-4, with D unresolved. CDR1 is SGHDT, CDR2 YYEEEE, per germline. CDR3 size: 15 residues. DNA for the CDR3: TGTGCCAGTAGCTCGAACGGTGCAACTAATGAAAAACTGTTTTTT. The encoded protein is CASSSNGATNEKLFF.

V usage is TRBV5-1 and J usage is TRBJ2-5; perhaps TRBD1 as D (6 bases). CDR1 is SGHRS, CDR2 YFSETQ, per germline. The CDR3 contains 15 residues. Trimming pared 4 bases from V and 5 bases from J, leaving 18 bases between. CDR3 in amino acids: CASSVTIQGWETQYF. CDR3 DNA: TGCGCCAGCAGCGTCACGATACAGGGTTGGGAGACCCAGTACTTC.

This chain uses TRBV12-3 or TRBV12-4 with TRBJ2-2; D remains unclear. The ends were cut back, 6 bases at V and 7 bases at J, with 9 bases in the middle. The CDR3 is 12 residues long. The CDR3, as DNA: TGTGCCAGCAGATTCCCATACGGGGAGCTGTTTTTT. Protein sequence: CASRFPYGELFF.

V and J are TRBV15 and TRBJ2-3; TRBD1 matches 7 bases. Trimming cost V 0 bases and J 2 bases; bases outside gene matches: 8. The CDR3 length is 17 residues. Germline V gives CDR1 LNHNV, CDR2 YYDKDF (reference sequence). The CDR3 loop is CATSRDGDRGDTDTQYF. In nucleotides, the CDR3 is TGTGCCACCAGCAGAGATGGGGACAGAGGCGACACAGATACGCAGTATTTT.

This rearrangement joins TRBV5-1 to TRBJ1-5; no reliable D call. CDR1 SGHRS and CDR2 YFSETQ come from the germline V gene. The CDR3 totals 14 residues. V lost 0 bases and J 3 bases, leaving 7 bases between the germline ends. In DNA, the CDR3 is TGCGCCAGCAGCTTGGGACACTTCAATCAGCCCCAGCATTTT. Translating gives CASSLGHFNQPQHF.

This chain connects TRBV6-6 to TRBJ1-1; tentative D call: TRBD1 (5 bases). Looked up from germline, CDR1 is MNHNY and CDR2 is SVGAGI (reference sequence). This CDR3 is 13 amino acids long. Trimming stripped 2 bases from V and 5 bases from J, with 9 bases between. This chain's CDR3 is CASSYAGETEAFF. CDR3 in DNA: TGTGCCAGCAGTTACGCGGGGGAGACTGAAGCTTTCTTT.